This T cell receptor beta chain comes out of a study of Ad26.COV2.S vaccination and SARS-CoV-2 variants. The study's findings and limits: Vaccinated individuals (as opposed to placebo recipients) had higher spike-specific TCR breadth.

Of note for this clone: Its target is unknown.

Assay used: immunoSEQ multiplex PCR; TCRdb lists only in-frame clones, some missing. The sample holds 300,000 to 400,000 clones, about 90% seen once. The CDR3 loop spans 15 amino acids. Germline V gene lookup returns CDR1 SGHRS and CDR2 YFSETQ. V was clipped by 3 bases and J by 0 bases, with 13 bases between them. The V call is TRBV5-1, the J call TRBJ2-7; tentative D call: TRBD2 (6 bases). This clonotype was obtained from a human donor who had recovered from COVID-19. The sequencing used peripheral blood, collected after recovery from COVID-19. The CDR3 DNA reads as TGCGCCAGCAGCTGGGAGGTAGTCAGCTCCTACGAGCAGTACTTC. The encoded protein is CASSWEVVSSYEQYF.